A single sample is the source of the 30 T cell receptor beta chains below, sequenced in a study of CD8+ T cells in alopecia areata. Investigators isolated RNA and reverse transcribed it into cDNA to act as the sequencing template. Clones were read by immunoSEQ multiplex PCR, and TCRdb kept only the in-frame ones, dropping some. The sample contains about 100,000 clones, 44% of which appear only once. Treatment of the sample: oral pan-JAK inhibitor, 5-10 mg twice daily. Sequencing used CD8+ T cells sorted from blood, obtained at week 24, from a patient treated with tofacitinib. These receptors were obtained from a human donor with alopecia areata.

J is TRBJ2-7 and V is TRBV2; maybe TRBD1 (6 bases). Trimming stripped 1 base from V and 2 bases from J, with 12 bases between. The CDR3 length is 15 residues. Per the germline V gene, CDR1 is SNHLY and CDR2 is FYNNEI. The CDR3 reads CASSEGGRPTYEQYF. The CDR3 nucleotides are TGTGCCAGCAGTGAAGGGGGGCGCCCGACCTACGAGCAGTACTTC. Filled out from reference TRBV2 and TRBJ2-7, the complete variable domain reads EPEVTQTPSHQVTQMGQEVILRCVPISNHLYFYWYRQILGQKVEFLVSFYNNEISEKSEIFDDQFSVERPDGSNFTLKIRSTKLEDSAMYFCASSEGGRPTYEQYFGPGTRLTVT.

In this sample, this clone turned up a few times. The chain combines TRBV25-1 with TRBJ2-1; a possible D gene is TRBD2 (6 bases). The CDR3 contains 14 residues. Germline CDR1 reads MGHDK; CDR2 reads SYGVNS. The V end was cut by 8 bases, the J end by 4 bases, with 15 bases between. The CDR3 loop reads CASAGLGVYNEQFF. For the CDR3, the DNA is TGTGCCAGCGCGGGGCTGGGAGTTTACAATGAGCAGTTCTTC.

The J gene is TRBJ2-7, the V gene TRBV28, with a possible D match to TRBD2 (5 bases). Trimming removed 7 bases at V and 5 bases at J, with 21 bases between. CDR1 is MDHEN and CDR2 is SYDVKM in the germline V gene. This CDR3 contains 15 residues. The CDR3 sequence: CASTLRVSIGDEQYF. CDR3 DNA: TGTGCCAGCACCTTGAGGGTTAGCATTGGAGACGAGCAGTACTTC.

The rearrangement joins TRBV2 to TRBJ2-3; D perhaps matches TRBD2 (6 bases). The CDR3 contains 14 residues. The germline CDR1 and CDR2 sequences are SNHLY and FYNNEI. The ends were cut back, 3 bases at V and 9 bases at J, with 16 bases in the middle. The DNA of the CDR3 is TGTGCCAGCAGTGACGACACTAGCCCGGAAACGCAGTATTTT. Protein sequence: CASSDDTSPETQYF.

This clone has more than one count but fewer than ten. The CDR3 nucleotides read TGTGCCAGCAGCCAGGCGCGGACAGGGGACACTGAAGCTTTCTTT. Its translation is CASSQARTGDTEAFF. The V and J genes are TRBV4-2 and TRBJ1-1; 9 nucleotides match TRBD1. With 3 bases clipped from V and 3 bases from J, the junction kept 5 bases outside the gene matches. The CDR3 covers 15 residues. CDR1 and CDR2 from the germline V gene are LGHNA and YNFKEQ.

A single count supports this clone. V is TRBV11-2 and J is TRBJ2-1; D is unresolved. Per the germline V gene, CDR1 is SGHAT and CDR2 is FQNNGV. Trimming pared 6 bases from V and 6 bases from J, leaving 12 bases between. The CDR3 covers 13 residues. This CDR3 reads CASRIGLLNEQFF. The DNA of the CDR3 is TGTGCCAGCAGAATAGGTCTTCTCAATGAGCAGTTCTTC.

The rearrangement uses TRBV29-1 and TRBJ2-1; TRBD1 matches 9 bases. With V trimmed by 4 bases and J by 6 bases, 10 bases remained unmatched. The CDR3 length is 15 residues. Germline CDR1 is SQVTM and CDR2 is ANQGSEA. CDR3 amino acids: CSVVLGTGFVNEQFF. Written as DNA, the CDR3 is TGCAGCGTTGTTTTAGGGACAGGGTTTGTCAATGAGCAGTTCTTC.

V is TRBV11-2 and J is TRBJ2-7; D gene ambiguous. The length of the CDR3 is 13 residues. The V and J ends lost 0 bases and 4 bases respectively, with 7 bases between them. Germline CDR1 SGHAT, CDR2 FQNNGV. This CDR3 reads CASSLDPRYEQYF. The CDR3 bases are TGTGCCAGCAGCTTAGACCCCAGATACGAGCAGTACTTC.

The chain uses TRBV27 and TRBJ1-1; possible D gene TRBD1, 6 bases. CDR3 size: 14 residues. The germline V gene encodes CDR1 MNHEY and CDR2 SMNVEV (reference sequence). The V end lost 5 bases, the J end lost 3 bases, and 13 bases lay between the germline ends. CDR3 nucleotide sequence: TGTGCCAGCAGTCCGCGGACAGCCGACACTGAAGCTTTCTTT. Translation gives CASSPRTADTEAFF.

V gene TRBV5-1 combines with J gene TRBJ2-1; D may be TRBD2 (6 bases). The CDR3 runs to 16 residues. Germline V gene lookup returns CDR1 SGHRS and CDR2 YFSETQ. Trimming cost V 2 bases and J 7 bases, with 19 bases left between them. CDR3 coding DNA: TGCGCCAGCAGCTTCCACCGGGACTCCCCAGGGAATGAGCAGTTCTTC. This gives the protein CASSFHRDSPGNEQFF.

V is TRBV23-1 and J is TRBJ2-3; either TRBD1 or TRBD2 may supply D (5 bases each). TRBV23-1 is labeled an ORF, and its function is uncertain. Deletions cut 3 bases from V and 4 bases from J, with 26 bases between. The CDR3 extends over 19 amino acids. DNA for the CDR3: TGCGCCAGCAGTCAGGCGGTTACTACTTCAGGGTTGAGGGCAGATACGCAGTATTTT. This codes for CASSQAVTTSGLRADTQYF.

The V gene is TRBV15, the J gene TRBJ2-7; 8 nucleotides agree with TRBD2. The CDR3 is 17 amino acids. V lost 4 bases, J lost 3 bases, and 14 bases stayed unmatched. Germline values: CDR1 LNHNV, CDR2 YYDKDF (reference sequence). In DNA, the CDR3 is TGTGCCACCAGCAACTTCCCGAGCGGGGGACTCCACTACGAGCAGTACTTC. This sequence encodes CATSNFPSGGLHYEQYF.

V is TRBV5-6 and J is TRBJ2-6, with TRBD1 identical over 8 bases. This CDR3 region has 17 residues. Germline values: CDR1 SGHDT, CDR2 YYEEEE. Trimming cost V 4 bases and J 3 bases; bases outside gene matches: 9. Here the CDR3 reads CASSQGQGLGGANVLTF. The CDR3 coding sequence is TGTGCCAGCAGCCAAGGACAGGGTTTAGGTGGGGCCAACGTCCTGACTTTC.

V gene TRBV9 combines with J gene TRBJ2-5; 8 bases fit TRBD1. The V gene's germline CDR1 is SGDLS and CDR2 YYNGEE. J was trimmed by 6 bases and V by 4 bases; bases with no gene match: 11. CDR3 length: 15 amino acids. The DNA of the CDR3 is TGTGCCAGCAGCCGCGGACAGGGTCTCGCGAAGACCCAGTACTTC. Amino acids: CASSRGQGLAKTQYF.

This chain links TRBV5-6 with TRBJ2-7; maybe TRBD2 (6 bases). The CDR3 length is 16 residues. Per the germline V gene, CDR1 is SGHDT and CDR2 is YYEEEE. Trimming pared 4 bases from V and 3 bases from J, leaving 20 bases between. The CDR3 loop reads CASSPLQGQDYYEQYF. Here the CDR3 DNA reads TGTGCCAGCAGCCCTCTCCAGGGCCAGGACTACTACGAGCAGTACTTC.

V and J are TRBV13 and TRBJ2-4, with 10 bases fitting TRBD2. This CDR3 has 18 amino acids. Trimming at V came to 1 base and at J to 3 bases, leaving 9 bases not matched to a gene. Germline lookup yields CDR1 PRHDT and CDR2 FYEKMQ (reference sequence). CDR3 nucleotide sequence: TGTGCCAGCAGCTTAGAAAGCGGGAGGGCCGGGGGCAAAAACATTCAGTACTTC. It yields the protein CASSLESGRAGGKNIQYF.

This rearrangement joins TRBV5-1 to TRBJ2-5; TRBD2 aligns across 7 bases. The J segment lost 5 bases and the V segment lost 0 bases, leaving 4 bases of the junction unmatched. The germline V gene encodes CDR1 SGHRS and CDR2 YFSETQ. The CDR3 has 14 residues. CDR3 protein: CASSLEGGMETQYF. CDR3 DNA: TGCGCCAGCAGCTTGGAGGGAGGGATGGAGACCCAGTACTTC.

Judged by abundance, this clone is medium-sized. J is TRBJ2-3 and V is TRBV7-3; TRBD2 matches at 9 bases. Per the germline V gene, CDR1 is SGHTA and CDR2 is FQGTGA. This CDR3 has 14 amino acids. Trimming at V came to 2 bases and at J to 7 bases, leaving 4 bases not matched to a gene. The CDR3 region is CASSLSSGVYTQYF. In DNA, the CDR3 is TGTGCCAGCAGCTTATCTAGCGGGGTATATACGCAGTATTTT.

The rearrangement joins TRBV4-1 to TRBJ2-2; 12 bases are a match to TRBD2. Trimming took 4 bases from V and 7 from J; bases not matched to a gene: 13. Germline loops: CDR1 MGHRA, CDR2 YSYEKL. CDR3 length: 18 residues. The CDR3 DNA reads TGCGCCAGCAGCCCAACTTCTAGCGGGAGGGCCATTGGCGGGGAGCTGTTTTTT. This translates into CASSPTSSGRAIGGELFF.

This clone was seen a handful of times. The chain recombines TRBV27 with TRBJ2-5; a possible D gene is TRBD2 (6 bases). The V and J ends lost 5 bases and 5 bases respectively, with 12 bases between them. In germline, CDR1 is MNHEY, CDR2 SMNVEV (reference sequence). CDR3 length: 13 amino acids. For the CDR3, the DNA is TGTGCCAGCAGTCCCGGGACTTACGAGACCCAGTACTTC. Encoded protein: CASSPGTYETQYF.

The chain carries TRBV9 and TRBJ2-1; D unresolved. Trimming pared 3 bases from V and 4 bases from J, leaving 8 bases between. Germline V gives CDR1 SGDLS, CDR2 YYNGEE. CDR3 length: 13 residues. In nucleotides, the CDR3 is TGTGCCAGCAGCGGGGTCGGGTACAATGAGCAGTTCTTC. As protein: CASSGVGYNEQFF.

This sequence joins TRBV5-6 and TRBJ2-1; TRBD2 might be the D (6 bases). CDR1 SGHDT and CDR2 YYEEEE come from the germline V gene. The CDR3 runs 16 residues. The germline V and J ends were trimmed by 0 bases and 5 bases, with 15 bases remaining between them. The CDR3 DNA follows: TGTGCCAGCAGCTTGGAGCGGGCAAGTTATAACAATGAGCAGTTCTTC. Residues: CASSLERASYNNEQFF.

This clone appeared a few times. The chain employs TRBV29-1 and TRBJ2-2; D unclear. Germline V CDR1 and CDR2: SQVTM, ANQGSEA. The length of the CDR3 is 14 residues. V gave up 0 bases and J gave up 5 bases, with 10 bases separating them. The CDR3: CSVEDISLTGELFF. The CDR3 nucleotides read TGCAGCGTTGAAGACATTAGCTTGACCGGGGAGCTGTTTTTT.

On this clone: A read error likely explains this, since a far larger clone differs by one base. CDR3 sequence: CASSPRGAEQYF. The CDR3, as DNA: TGTGCCAGCAGCCCCCGGGGGGCCGAGCAGTACTTC. The chain links TRBV27 to TRBJ2-7; possible D gene TRBD2, 7 bases. The germline V and J ends were trimmed by 6 bases and 6 bases, with 12 bases remaining between them. This CDR3 spans 12 amino acids. Per germline, CDR1 MNHEY and CDR2 SMNVEV (reference sequence).

This chain uses TRBV9 with TRBJ2-4, with TRBD2 matching 11 bases. The trim removed 4 bases at V and 6 bases at J, leaving 9 bases unmatched. The CDR3 length is 16 residues. The germline V gene has CDR1 SGDLS and CDR2 YYNGEE. The CDR3 bases are TGTGCCAGCAGCATCGCTTCCGGGACTAGCGGAAACATTCAGTACTTC. As protein: CASSIASGTSGNIQYF.

The rearrangement uses TRBV11-2 and TRBJ2-7; 7 nucleotides align to TRBD2. This CDR3 has 13 residues. Germline V gene lookup returns CDR1 SGHAT and CDR2 FQNNGV. J was trimmed by 6 bases and V by 3 bases; bases with no gene match: 5. In DNA, the CDR3 is TGTGCCAGCAGCTTTGGGACGGGGGGCGAGCAGTACTTC. The encoded protein is CASSFGTGGEQYF.

Notes on this clone: The junction and the germline gene differ at one end; a read error may be behind it. The chain joins TRBV2 to TRBJ2-7; D gene ambiguous. CDR1 is SNHLY and CDR2 is FYNNEI in the germline V gene. This CDR3 spans 12 amino acids. CDR3 DNA sequence: TGTGCCAGCAGTGGGCAGTTATACGAGCAATACTTC. Translating gives CASSGQLYEQYF.

This clone was observed a few times. The chain links TRBV9 to TRBJ1-3; the match to TRBD1 covers 7 bases. The J segment lost 2 bases and the V segment lost 3 bases, leaving 5 bases of the junction unmatched. From germline, CDR1 is SGDLS and CDR2 YYNGEE. The CDR3 covers 15 residues. The CDR3 coding sequence is TGTGCCAGCAGCGGAGCCGACAGGGCTGGAAACACCATATATTTT. Translation gives CASSGADRAGNTIYF. The whole variable domain, remainder taken from reference TRBV9 and TRBJ1-3, is DSGVTQTPKHLITATGQRVTLRCSPRSGDLSVYWYQQSLDQGLQFLIQYYNGEERAKGNILERFSAQQFPDLHSELNLSSLELGDSALYFCASSGADRAGNTIYFGEGSWLTVV.

This clone has a handful of counts. V and J are TRBV6-6 and TRBJ2-5; TRBD1 matches at 9 bases. CDR1 is MNHNY and CDR2 is SVGAGI in the germline V gene (reference sequence). The CDR3 totals 15 residues. The V and J ends lost 2 bases and 5 bases, in that order; junction bases with no gene match: 6. The chain's CDR3 is CASSYQRTGVETQYF. The CDR3 DNA follows: TGTGCCAGCAGTTACCAACGGACAGGGGTGGAGACCCAGTACTTC.

The chain couples TRBV27 to TRBJ2-5, with 7 bases identical to TRBD2. CDR3 size: 16 residues. The J segment lost 3 bases and the V segment lost 6 bases, leaving 13 bases of the junction unmatched. Germline loops: CDR1 MNHEY, CDR2 SMNVEV (reference sequence). CDR3 sequence: CASSPLGGRTEETQYF. CDR3 nucleotide sequence: TGTGCCAGCAGCCCCCTGGGAGGGAGGACCGAAGAGACCCAGTACTTC.